Included here is one T cell receptor beta chain sequence, with context. Its specificity is not known. Construction of the TCR beta libraries employed iRepertoire HTBI primers in conjunction with Arm-PCR of CDR3 regions. TCRdb fed the multiplex PCR reads into MiXCR, producing one record per CDR3 protein. The profile shows 700,000 or so distinct CDR3 sequences, around 30% of them singletons. The data were taken from a study of regulatory T cells in long-lasting Graves disease. Whole-study results and caveats: There were preferences for TRBV28, TRBJ1-2 and TRBJ2-5 in persistent disease. The study found lower TCR diversity in persistent Graves' patients than in newly diagnosed ones.

The V and J ends lost 10 bases and 3 bases, in that order; junction bases with no gene match: 8. The CDR3 covers 13 residues. Germline values: CDR1 MNHNS, CDR2 SASEGT. Time point specified: persistent/refractory GD, antithyroid drugs over 5 years with positive TRAb. Scientists built the TCR library using RNA that was extracted from PBMCs. Specimen: peripheral blood mononuclear cells (PBMCs), collected when the disease was refractory, from a patient treated with antithyroid drugs. The chain links TRBV6-1 to TRBJ1-1, with 7 bases that match TRBD1. This TCR was sampled from a female donor with Graves disease. The CDR3 DNA is TGTGCCACCCTAGGGGGCAGACACACTGAAGCTTTCTTT. Protein: CATLGGRHTEAFF.